A selection of T cell receptor beta chains follows, all from one sample in a study of cytomegalovirus exposure and HLA in healthy donors. TCRdb's copy holds only in-frame clones and misses some; the assay was immunoSEQ multiplex PCR. The sample records 90,000 to 120,000 clones, 77% being singletons. The sequencing input was PBMCs. The receptors shown here come from a male donor in good health and CMV-seronegative. CDR3s leave out the opening cysteine and the closing phenylalanine or tryptophan.

TRBJ2-3 TRBV18 ASSPIRASGTSTDTQY
TRBJ1-1 TRBV28 ASSPDRRGTEAF
TRBJ2-5 TRBV6-5 ASSYSPGQGPETQY
TRBJ2-6 TRBV5-1 ASSFDPGGSSGANVLT
TRBJ2-7 TRBV5-1 ASSLEAGTGSEQY
TRBJ1-1 TRBV11-1 ASSLDPGGTNTEAF
TRBJ2-7 TRBV29-1 SAADWSSGATYEQY
TRBJ1-6 TRBV2 ASSVSRANSPLH
TRBJ2-7 TRBV2 AILRYSYEQY
TRBJ1-2 TRBV5-1 ASRTSRDSPYGYT